The clone carrying this TCR beta chain was observed many times. The antigen remains undetermined. Germline V lookup: CDR1 SEHNR, CDR2 FQNEAQ (reference sequence). CDR3 length: 15 amino acids. V shed 0 bases and J shed 2 bases, with 10 bases lying between them. The data were obtained in a study of T cells in Graves' hyperthyroidism and ophthalmopathy. What was amplified from RNA transcripts were TCR beta CDR3 regions. Initially, a first-round RT-PCR of the TCR CDR3 employed the HTBI primer set. MiXCR, applied by TCRdb to the multiplex PCR reads, yields one record per CDR3 protein. This sample has approximately 560,000 distinct CDR3 sequences, with approximately 14% found just once. Study conclusions and caveats: Blood also showed most of the thyroid clonotypes that were expanded above 0.001.

No progression to ophthalmopathy during 18 months of follow-up defined stable disease. This clonotype was obtained from a woman under 40 with Graves' hyperthyroidism. What was sequenced was blood. V gene TRBV7-9 combines with J gene TRBJ2-5, with D possibly TRBD1 on 6 matching bases. The DNA of the CDR3 is TGTGCCAGCAGCTTAGCGCTTGGGACACAAGAGACCCAGTACTTC. This codes for CASSLALGTQETQYF.